This T cell receptor beta chain stems from a study of cytomegalovirus exposure and HLA in healthy donors. General study findings and limits: Clonal expansion, a later analysis showed, was greater in HLA-associated TCR beta chains than in equally common others. A later analysis found TCR association rates differed by HLA locus, highest for DRB1 and lowest for HLA-C.

13 Jbeta primers and 60 Vbeta primers were used for the PCR. Repertoires were generated with immunoSEQ multiplex PCR, while TCRdb's copy carries only in-frame clones and drops some. The sample comprises some 140,000 clones, 70% to 90% of which are singletons, and around 6% rests with the top ten. This clone was seen many times. As yet, its antigen is unknown. Germline CDR1 SGHNT, CDR2 YENEEA. V was shortened by 5 bases and J by 7 bases, with 17 bases between the two germline ends. This CDR3 has 15 residues. The sequencing input was PBMCs. The rearrangement uses TRBV11-3 and TRBJ1-4; D not certain. The receptor was isolated from a middle-aged woman in good health and CMV-seropositive. CDR3 sequence (DNA): TGTGCCAGCAGCCCTACCGCGGGCGCGGTTGAAAAACTGTTTTTT. It is translated as CASSPTAGAVEKLFF.